This record covers a single T cell receptor beta chain. Antigen: not known. The data originate from a study of OX40 agonist ivuxolimab in advanced cancers. Study-level information: Partial response was recorded in three patients: one hepatocellular carcinoma and two cutaneous melanoma cases.

Enrollment shut out patients with autoimmune disease history or systemic immunosuppression. This CDR3 contains 13 residues. Trimming shortened V by 2 bases and J by 1 base, and 6 bases separated the two germline ends. Germline loops: CDR1 SGHTA, CDR2 FQGTGA. Overall study results and limits: CD8+ T cells showed, on average, more clonal expansion than CD4+ cells.

The repertoire was sequenced with immunoSEQ multiplex PCR; TCRdb's copy has only in-frame clones and lacks some. The sample shows about 41,000 clones, roughly 78% of them seen only once. This sequence originates from an adult with an advanced solid tumor such as melanoma, head and neck, liver or kidney cancer. The chain employs TRBV7-3 and TRBJ2-7; no reliable D call. The sample consisted of CD4+ or CD8+ T cells sorted from blood, taken in a trial of the OX40 agonist ivuxolimab. The DNA of the CDR3 is TGTGCCAGCAGCTTACAACAGTCCTACGAGCAGTACTTC. It yields the protein CASSLQQSYEQYF.